This passage covers 26 T cell receptor beta chains from one sample sequenced in a study of shared clonotypes between healthy human individuals. Sequencing used immunoSEQ multiplex PCR; TCRdb keeps in-frame clones, though not all of them. The repertoire holds about 2,500,000 clones, with more than 80% as singletons. Specimen: naive CD4+ T cells sorted from blood. This sample's subset: CD45RA+ positively selected. The receptors come from a man aged 18-30 years in good health.

The gene calls are TRBV15 and TRBJ2-5; 8 positions agree with TRBD1. CDR1 LNHNV and CDR2 YYDKDF come from the germline V gene (reference sequence). Trimming cost V 4 bases and J 1 base; bases outside gene matches: 2. This CDR3 spans 14 amino acids. As DNA, the CDR3 is TGTGCCACCAGCATAGGACAGGGCCAAGAGACCCAGTACTTC. It encodes CATSIGQGQETQYF.

This clone came up a few times. The chain joins TRBV10-1 to TRBJ1-5, with D hard to call. Germline assignment: CDR1 WNHNN and CDR2 SYGVQD (reference sequence). The CDR3 extends over 13 amino acids. V lost 6 bases to trimming and J lost 4 bases, with 10 bases between them. The DNA for the CDR3 is TGCGCCAGCAGCCCGGCCCAGAATCAGCCCCAGCATTTT. Its protein product is CASSPAQNQPQHF.

Only one count was recorded for this clone. As DNA, the CDR3 is TGTGCCAGCAGCTTGTACAGTAATAGCTACGAGCAGTACTTC. Amino acid sequence: CASSLYSNSYEQYF. The chain combines TRBV5-8 with TRBJ2-7; D remains unclear. Germline CDR1 and CDR2: SGHTS and YDEGEE. This CDR3 has 14 amino acids. Trimming pared 1 base from V and 3 bases from J, leaving 11 bases between.

The table lists this clone with a count of one. The chain uses TRBV21-1 and TRBJ2-7; no DNA check was done on the table's D call, TRBD1. TRBV21-1 is a recognized pseudogene. The CDR3 is made up of 14 amino acids. The CDR3 region has the DNA TGTGCCAGCAGCATTTCGGACAGCGTGTACGAGCAGTACTTC. As protein: CASSISDSVYEQYF.

The chain combines TRBV4-3 with TRBJ2-1; the match to TRBD2 covers 8 bases. Germline V lookup: CDR1 LGHNA, CDR2 YSLEER. V shed 0 bases, J shed 4 bases, and the junction held 5 bases outside the gene matches. The CDR3 length is 16 residues. CDR3 protein: CASSQDRTSRYNEQFF. For the CDR3, the DNA is TGCGCCAGCAGCCAAGATAGGACTAGCAGGTACAATGAGCAGTTCTTC.

The chain employs TRBV6-5 and TRBJ2-5; D possibly uses TRBD1 or TRBD2 (6 bases each). The CDR3 has 13 amino acids. V was trimmed by 8 bases and J by 5 bases, leaving 15 bases between them. Germline CDR1 is MNHEY and CDR2 is SVGAGI. The CDR3 DNA is TGTGCCAGCTCCGAGGGGGGTACGGAGACCCAGTACTTC. This encodes CASSEGGTETQYF.

The rearrangement uses TRBV6-1 and TRBJ1-5; tentative D call: TRBD1 (5 bases). The germline CDR1 and CDR2 sequences are MNHNS and SASEGT. Trimming took off 4 bases at V and 0 bases at J, with 10 bases between the two ends. The CDR3 has 15 residues. CDR3 loop: CASSVHRTSNQPQHF. CDR3 bases: TGTGCCAGCAGTGTACACAGGACTAGCAATCAGCCCCAGCATTTT.

The V gene is TRBV5-4, the J gene TRBJ1-1; 12 nucleotides align to TRBD1. J was trimmed by 5 bases and V by 3 bases; bases with no gene match: 5. Germline V gene lookup returns CDR1 SGHNT and CDR2 YYREEE (reference sequence). The CDR3 has 15 amino acids. The CDR3 protein is CASSWGQGAETEAFF. The DNA of the CDR3 is TGTGCCAGCAGCTGGGGACAGGGGGCAGAGACTGAAGCTTTCTTT.

The CDR3 region has the DNA TGTGCCAGCAGCTTATCGGCCGGGGAGCTGTTTTTT. Translating it yields CASSLSAGELFF. The chain has TRBV11-3 and TRBJ2-2; D is ambiguous. From germline, CDR1 is SGHNT and CDR2 YENEEA. This CDR3 comprises 12 residues. Trimming cost V 2 bases and J 6 bases, with 4 bases left between them.

As for this clone: Other DNA sequences in the same sample also yield this CDR3. J is TRBJ2-5 and V is TRBV2; 15 bases map to TRBD2. Germline V gene data show CDR1 as SNHLY and CDR2 as FYNNEI. The CDR3 spans 16 residues. Trimming took 4 bases from V and 4 from J; bases not matched to a gene: 4. The CDR3 coding sequence is TGTGCCAGCAGTGGGGGGGGACTAGCGGGAGGAGAGACCCAGTACTTC. Its protein is CASSGGGLAGGETQYF.

The V call is TRBV19, the J call TRBJ1-2, with 12 bases lining up with TRBD1. V lost 3 bases to trimming and J lost 8 bases; unmatched junction nucleotides: 7. The CDR3 is 15 amino acids. CDR1 LNHDA and CDR2 SQIVND come from the germline V gene (reference sequence). CDR3 DNA: TGTGCCAGTAGTATCCTGAGGGACAGGGGGCGAGGCTACACCTTC. Translation gives CASSILRDRGRGYTF. The complete variable domain, with remaining parts taken from reference TRBV19 and TRBJ1-2, reads DGGITQSPKYLFRKEGQNVTLSCEQNLNHDAMYWYRQDPGQGLRLIYYSQIVNDFQKGDIAEGYSVSREKKESFPLTVTSAQKNPTAFYLCASSILRDRGRGYTFGSGTRLTVV.

The chain has TRBV5-1 and TRBJ1-2, with D hard to call. Germline V gives CDR1 SGHRS, CDR2 YFSETQ. Trimming pared 1 base from V and 0 bases from J, leaving 13 bases between. CDR3 length: 16 amino acids. In DNA form, the CDR3 reads TGCGCCAGCAGCTTGACGCAGGCTTCCTCTAACTATGGCTACACCTTC. Residues: CASSLTQASSNYGYTF.

The V call is TRBV10-3, the J call TRBJ1-1; unclear D gene. The CDR3 is 15 amino acids. The V gene lost 0 bases and the J gene lost 0 bases, with 8 bases spanning the gap. Germline assignment: CDR1 ENHRY and CDR2 SYGVKD. The CDR3 region has the DNA TGTGCCATCAGTGAGTCGAACGGGATGAACACTGAAGCTTTCTTT. This sequence encodes CAISESNGMNTEAFF.

V usage is TRBV9 and J usage is TRBJ2-1; D is unresolved. This CDR3 is 12 amino acids long. Germline V lookup: CDR1 SGDLS, CDR2 YYNGEE. V was shortened by 0 bases and J by 8 bases, with 6 bases between the two germline ends. CDR3: CASSVGLDEQFF. The CDR3 nucleotides are TGTGCCAGCAGCGTAGGACTCGATGAGCAGTTCTTC.

The rearrangement links TRBV2 to TRBJ2-6; 7 bases align to TRBD1. The CDR3 has 15 amino acids. V shed 6 bases, J shed 2 bases, and the junction held 4 bases outside the gene matches. Germline CDR1 and CDR2: SNHLY and FYNNEI. The CDR3 bases are TGTGCCAGCAGAGGGACAGTAGCTGGGGCCAACGTCCTGACTTTC. Its protein product is CASRGTVAGANVLTF.

The chain uses TRBV18 and TRBJ1-1, with D unclear. Trimming removed 0 bases from V and 0 bases from J, with 14 bases in between. Germline V gene data show CDR1 as KGHSH and CDR2 as LQKENI. The CDR3 has 17 residues. CDR3 coding DNA: TGTGCCAGCTCACCACCGGGTCAAGGTTTCATGAACACTGAAGCTTTCTTT. This translates into CASSPPGQGFMNTEAFF.

V is TRBV27 and J is TRBJ1-6, with TRBD1 matching 9 bases. Losses at the gene ends were 4 bases for V and 8 bases for J; bases not matched to a gene: 6. The CDR3 consists of 15 residues. Germline V CDR1 and CDR2: MNHEY, SMNVEV (reference sequence). The CDR3, as DNA: TGTGCCAGCAGTTCCTCAACAGGGGGCTATTCACCCCTCCACTTT. This sequence encodes CASSSSTGGYSPLHF.

In the case of this clone: This sample also contains other DNA sequences that code for the same CDR3. The chain's CDR3 is CASSLGRYEQYF. CDR3 bases: TGTGCCAGCAGCTTGGGCAGATACGAGCAGTACTTC. The chain has TRBV5-4 and TRBJ2-7; no clear D. CDR3 length: 12 residues. Germline CDR1 is SGHNT and CDR2 is YYREEE (reference sequence). V was pared by 0 bases and J by 4 bases, with 5 bases between.

The chain joins TRBV7-2 to TRBJ2-2; 8 bases are a match to TRBD2. Germline CDR1 reads SGHTA; CDR2 reads FQGNSA. J gave up 2 bases and V 2 bases, and 4 bases lay outside the gene matches. CDR3 length: 16 amino acids. The CDR3 protein is CASSLKLAVNTGELFF. CDR3 sequence (DNA): TGTGCCAGCAGCTTAAAACTAGCGGTTAACACCGGGGAGCTGTTTTTT.

V is TRBV4-1 and J is TRBJ1-3, with D unclear. Germline assignment: CDR1 MGHRA and CDR2 YSYEKL. Trimming left V 4 bases short and J 0 bases short, with 10 bases between. The length of the CDR3 is 15 residues. As DNA, the CDR3 is TGCGCCAGCAGCCCGGTCGTCGGCTCTGGAAACACCATATATTTT. Encoded protein: CASSPVVGSGNTIYF.

This clone has a single count. The chain employs TRBV5-1 and TRBJ1-6; no reliable D call. Deletions cut 1 base from V and 6 bases from J, with 8 bases between. Germline V gene lookup returns CDR1 SGHRS and CDR2 YFSETQ. The CDR3 totals 14 residues. CDR3: CASSLSAGNSPLHF. CDR3 sequence (DNA): TGCGCCAGCAGCTTGAGCGCGGGTAATTCACCCCTCCACTTT.

This clone was detected only a few times. The chain couples TRBV14 to TRBJ1-6; possibly TRBD1 for D (5 bases). Germline-derived CDR1 and CDR2 are SGHDN and FVKESK. The V gene lost 0 bases and the J gene lost 10 bases, with 13 bases spanning the gap. The CDR3 runs to 15 residues. CDR3 in amino acids: CASSQDRGESSPLHF. The CDR3 DNA reads TGTGCCAGCAGCCAAGATCGAGGGGAGAGCTCACCCCTCCACTTT.

This rearrangement joins TRBV29-1 to TRBJ2-7, with TRBD1 matching over 9 bases. The CDR3 loop spans 13 amino acids. With V trimmed by 6 bases and J by 3 bases, 6 bases remained unmatched. Germline values: CDR1 SQVTM, CDR2 ANQGSEA. The DNA for the CDR3 is TGCAGCGTCGGTGACAGGGGGAGCTACGAGCAGTACTTC. It codes for CSVGDRGSYEQYF.

The V gene is TRBV5-8, the J gene TRBJ2-1; perhaps TRBD2 as D (6 bases). V lost 4 bases, J lost 4 bases, and 15 bases lay in between. Germline CDR1 and CDR2: SGHTS and YDEGEE. The CDR3 spans 15 residues. CDR3: CASSPGRLAYNEQFF. As DNA, the CDR3 is TGTGCCAGCAGCCCCGGTCGGCTAGCGTACAATGAGCAGTTCTTC.

This chain links TRBV13 with TRBJ2-3, with D uncertain. In germline, CDR1 is PRHDT, CDR2 FYEKMQ (reference sequence). The CDR3 extends over 14 amino acids. Trimming pared 0 bases from V and 1 base from J, leaving 5 bases between. This CDR3 is CASSLGLRTDTQYF. The CDR3 nucleotides read TGTGCCAGCAGCTTAGGACTCCGCACAGATACGCAGTATTTT.

CDR3 sequence reads: CASSSEGHEQYF. DNA for the CDR3: TGTGCCAGCAGCTCCGAGGGGCACGAGCAGTACTTC. This chain uses TRBV7-9 with TRBJ2-7; D possibly uses TRBD1 or TRBD2 (5 bases each). The CDR3 runs to 12 residues. Germline V gene lookup returns CDR1 SEHNR and CDR2 FQNEAQ (reference sequence). V dropped 4 bases and J dropped 5 bases, with 9 bases sitting between them.